This T cell receptor beta chain stems from a study of T cells in Graves' hyperthyroidism and ophthalmopathy. When ophthalmopathy did not progress within 18 months, Graves' hyperthyroidism was considered stable. Hyperthyroidism, newly diagnosed and lasting under 2 months, affected patients aged 18 to 65. Not enrolled were patients with uncontrolled infection, other autoimmune disease, pregnancy or lactation. Diagnostic decisions used clinical symptoms, serum thyroxine and TRAb, thyroid ultrasound and orbital computed tomography. V was pared by 4 bases and J by 6 bases, with 6 bases of the junction left unmatched. This CDR3 comprises 13 residues. Per germline, CDR1 DFQATT and CDR2 SNEGSKA (reference sequence). Template material for amplifying TCR beta CDR3 regions consisted of RNA transcripts. TCR CDR3 underwent first-round RT-PCR with the HTBI primer set. TCRdb re-derived calls from the multiplex PCR reads in MiXCR, one entry per CDR3 protein. Among about 580,000 distinct CDR3 sequences listed, roughly 50% were seen once.

This receptor was obtained from a young woman with Graves' hyperthyroidism. The sequenced material came from peripheral blood or thyroid tissue (not recorded which). The chain has TRBV20-1 and TRBJ2-7; 10 nucleotides line up with TRBD2. The CDR3 here is CSATGTSVREQYF. The CDR3 DNA reads TGCAGTGCTACCGGGACTAGCGTCCGCGAGCAGTACTTC.